One sample yielded the 9 T cell receptor beta chains listed below, sequenced in a study of cytomegalovirus exposure and HLA in healthy donors. Amplification used 60 Vbeta primers and 13 Jbeta primers. Using immunoSEQ multiplex PCR, the repertoire was profiled, and TCRdb retains in-frame clones only, with some absent. The sample has fewer than 200,000 clones, more than 65% seen once; the top ten hold about 1.5%. Input material: PBMCs. Receptor source: a male donor in good health and CMV-seronegative.

The chain uses TRBV12-5 and TRBJ2-5; 9 bases fit TRBD1. This CDR3 is built from 18 residues. V lost 3 bases to trimming and J lost 4 bases; unmatched junction nucleotides: 15. CDR1 is LGHNT, CDR2 FRNRAP, per germline. The CDR3 region is CASGLYYPGTGPSETQYF. DNA for the CDR3: TGTGCTAGTGGTTTATACTACCCCGGGACAGGGCCGTCAGAGACCCAGTACTTC.

The V and J genes are TRBV11-2 and TRBJ2-7; 8 nucleotides agree with TRBD2. The V and J ends lost 1 base and 6 bases, in that order; junction bases with no gene match: 8. Per the germline V gene, CDR1 is SGHAT and CDR2 is FQNNGV. This CDR3 has 15 residues. DNA for the CDR3: TGTGCCAGCAGCTTAGGGCGAGCGGGAGCGTCCGAGCAGTACTTC. Its protein is CASSLGRAGASEQYF.

This sequence joins TRBV7-9 and TRBJ2-7, with 8 bases aligning to TRBD2. The CDR3 sequence is 19 residues long. The trim removed 1 base at V and 2 bases at J, leaving 16 bases unmatched. The germline V gene has CDR1 SEHNR and CDR2 FQNEAQ (reference sequence). Here the CDR3 DNA reads TGTGCCAGCAGCTTAGTTGACTTTGGCGGCGGGAGGTTACCCTACGAGCAGTACTTC. Its protein product is CASSLVDFGGGRLPYEQYF. The full variable domain, in which reference TRBV7-9 and TRBJ2-7 provide the parts outside the CDR3, is DTGVSQNPRHKITKRGQNVTFRCDPISEHNRLYWYRQTLGQGPEFLTYFQNEAQLEKSRLLSDRFSAERPKGSFSTLEIQRTEQGDSAMYLCASSLVDFGGGRLPYEQYFGPGTRLTVT.

The chain combines TRBV27 with TRBJ2-6, with TRBD1 matching over 12 bases. CDR1 is MNHEY, CDR2 SMNVEV, per germline (reference sequence). The V gene end was trimmed by 1 base and the J gene end by 1 base; junction bases not matched to a gene: 8. CDR3 length: 20 amino acids. The CDR3 reads CASSLWNGDRGQSGANVLTF. CDR3 nucleotide sequence: TGTGCCAGCAGTTTATGGAATGGGGACAGGGGGCAGTCTGGGGCCAACGTCCTGACTTTC. Combining the CDR3 with reference TRBV27 and TRBJ2-6 gives the whole variable domain EAQVTQNPRYLITVTGKKLTVTCSQNMNHEYMSWYRQDPGLGLRQIYYSMNVEVTDKGDVPEGYKVSRKEKRNFPLILESPSPNQTSLYFCASSLWNGDRGQSGANVLTFGAGSRLTVL.

The chain is built from TRBV5-1 and TRBJ1-1; 8 bases are shared with TRBD1. The CDR3 loop spans 15 amino acids. V lost 0 bases to trimming and J lost 5 bases; unmatched junction nucleotides: 6. From germline, CDR1 is SGHRS and CDR2 YFSETQ. The CDR3 DNA sequence: TGCGCCAGCAGCTTGGAGGCAGGGGGCGATACTGAAGCTTTCTTT. It encodes CASSLEAGGDTEAFF.

The chain couples TRBV19 to TRBJ2-7, with 9 bases fitting TRBD1. The J segment lost 0 bases and the V segment lost 6 bases, leaving 3 bases of the junction unmatched. The CDR3 totals 14 residues. Germline lookup yields CDR1 LNHDA and CDR2 SQIVND (reference sequence). The CDR3, as DNA: TGTGCCAGTAGCGGGACAGGGTACTCCTACGAGCAGTACTTC. This encodes CASSGTGYSYEQYF.

The V gene is TRBV7-6, the J gene TRBJ1-3; no firm D call. This CDR3 has 16 residues. The germline CDR1 and CDR2 sequences are SGHVS and FNYEAQ. V lost 0 bases to trimming and J lost 0 bases, with 9 bases between them. CDR3 DNA sequence: TGTGCCAGCAGCTTAGCGGGCAGCTACTCTGGAAACACCATATATTTT. Translating gives CASSLAGSYSGNTIYF.

The chain couples TRBV18 to TRBJ2-5; D call uncertain. With 0 bases removed from V and 5 bases from J, the gap between germline ends came to 10 bases. Germline CDR1 is KGHSH and CDR2 is LQKENI. The CDR3 totals 14 residues. The CDR3 DNA reads as TGTGCCAGCTCACCACCATTATGGCGGGAGACCCAGTACTTC. The encoded protein is CASSPPLWRETQYF.

The J gene is TRBJ1-2, the V gene TRBV27; TRBD1 might be the D (5 bases). Trimming shortened V by 3 bases and J by 4 bases, and 12 bases separated the two germline ends. The germline V gene encodes CDR1 MNHEY and CDR2 SMNVEV (reference sequence). There are 14 residues in the CDR3. The CDR3 is CASSFRQGTYGYTF. The CDR3 DNA reads as TGTGCCAGCAGTTTCCGGCAGGGCACCTATGGCTACACCTTC.